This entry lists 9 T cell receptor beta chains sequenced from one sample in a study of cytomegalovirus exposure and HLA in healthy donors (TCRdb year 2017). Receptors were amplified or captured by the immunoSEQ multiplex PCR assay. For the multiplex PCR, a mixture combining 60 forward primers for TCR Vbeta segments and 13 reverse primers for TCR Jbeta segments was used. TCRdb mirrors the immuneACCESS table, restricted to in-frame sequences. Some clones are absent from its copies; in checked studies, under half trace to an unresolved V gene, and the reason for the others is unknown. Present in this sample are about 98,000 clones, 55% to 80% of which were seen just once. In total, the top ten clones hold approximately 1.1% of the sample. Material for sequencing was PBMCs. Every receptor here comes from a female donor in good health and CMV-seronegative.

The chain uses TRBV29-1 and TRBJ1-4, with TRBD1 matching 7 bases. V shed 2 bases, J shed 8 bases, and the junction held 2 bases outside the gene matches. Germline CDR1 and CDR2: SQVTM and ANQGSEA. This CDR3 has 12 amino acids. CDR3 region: CSVETGDEKLFF. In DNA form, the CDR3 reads TGCAGCGTTGAAACAGGGGACGAAAAACTGTTTTTT.

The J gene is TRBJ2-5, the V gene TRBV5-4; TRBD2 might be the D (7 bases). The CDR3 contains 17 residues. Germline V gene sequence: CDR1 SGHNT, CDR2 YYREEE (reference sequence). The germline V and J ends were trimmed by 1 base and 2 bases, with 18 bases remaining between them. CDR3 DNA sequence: TGTGCCAGCAGCTTGTGGGGGGGGCAGACTTATCAAGAGACCCAGTACTTC. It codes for CASSLWGGQTYQETQYF.

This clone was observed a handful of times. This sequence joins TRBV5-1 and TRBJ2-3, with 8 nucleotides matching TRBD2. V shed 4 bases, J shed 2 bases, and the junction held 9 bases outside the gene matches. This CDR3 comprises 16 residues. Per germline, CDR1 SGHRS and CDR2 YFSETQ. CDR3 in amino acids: CASSPRTSSSTDTQYF. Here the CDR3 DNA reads TGCGCCAGCAGCCCCAGGACTAGCAGTTCCACAGATACGCAGTATTTT.

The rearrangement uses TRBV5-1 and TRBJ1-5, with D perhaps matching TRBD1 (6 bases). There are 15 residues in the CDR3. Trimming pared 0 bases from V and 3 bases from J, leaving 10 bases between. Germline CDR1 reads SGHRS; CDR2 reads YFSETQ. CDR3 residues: CASSLDGQLNQPQHF. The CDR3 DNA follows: TGCGCCAGCAGCTTGGATGGACAGCTCAATCAGCCCCAGCATTTT.

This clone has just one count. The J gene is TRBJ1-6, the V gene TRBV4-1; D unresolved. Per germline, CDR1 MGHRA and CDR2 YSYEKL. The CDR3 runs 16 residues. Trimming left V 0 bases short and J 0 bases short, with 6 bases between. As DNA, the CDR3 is TGCGCCAGCAGCCAAGAACGGGGCTCCTATAATTCACCCCTCCACTTT. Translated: CASSQERGSYNSPLHF.

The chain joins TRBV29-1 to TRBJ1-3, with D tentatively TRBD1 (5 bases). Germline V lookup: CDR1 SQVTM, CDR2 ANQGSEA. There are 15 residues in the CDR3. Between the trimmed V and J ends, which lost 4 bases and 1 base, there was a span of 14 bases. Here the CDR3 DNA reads TGCAGCGTTGGGGGTAGGGGCTCATCTGGAAACACCATATATTTT. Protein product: CSVGGRGSSGNTIYF. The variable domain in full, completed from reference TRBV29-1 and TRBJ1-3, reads SAVISQKPSRDICQRGTSLTIQCQVDSQVTMMFWYRQQPGQSLTLIATANQGSEATYESGFVIDKFPISRPNLTFSTLTVSNMSPEDSSIYLCSVGGRGSSGNTIYFGEGSWLTVV.

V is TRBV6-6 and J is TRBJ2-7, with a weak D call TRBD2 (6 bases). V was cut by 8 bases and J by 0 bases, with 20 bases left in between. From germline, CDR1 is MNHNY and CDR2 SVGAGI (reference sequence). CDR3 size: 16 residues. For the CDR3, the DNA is TGTGCCAGCCGAACCTCCGGGACTCTGAGCTCCTACGAGCAGTACTTC. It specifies CASRTSGTLSSYEQYF.

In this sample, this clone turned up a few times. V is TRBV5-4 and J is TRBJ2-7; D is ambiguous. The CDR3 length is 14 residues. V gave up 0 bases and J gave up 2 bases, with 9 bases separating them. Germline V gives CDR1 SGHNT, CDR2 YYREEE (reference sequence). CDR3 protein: CASSLASEPYEQYF. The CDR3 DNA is TGTGCCAGCAGCTTGGCCAGCGAACCCTACGAGCAGTACTTC.

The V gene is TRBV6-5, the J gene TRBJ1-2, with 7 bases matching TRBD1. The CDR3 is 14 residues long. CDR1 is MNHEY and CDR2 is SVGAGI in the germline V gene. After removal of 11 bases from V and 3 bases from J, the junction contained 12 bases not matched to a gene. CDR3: CAAARKGTDYGYTF. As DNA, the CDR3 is TGTGCCGCCGCACGTAAAGGGACAGACTATGGCTACACCTTC.